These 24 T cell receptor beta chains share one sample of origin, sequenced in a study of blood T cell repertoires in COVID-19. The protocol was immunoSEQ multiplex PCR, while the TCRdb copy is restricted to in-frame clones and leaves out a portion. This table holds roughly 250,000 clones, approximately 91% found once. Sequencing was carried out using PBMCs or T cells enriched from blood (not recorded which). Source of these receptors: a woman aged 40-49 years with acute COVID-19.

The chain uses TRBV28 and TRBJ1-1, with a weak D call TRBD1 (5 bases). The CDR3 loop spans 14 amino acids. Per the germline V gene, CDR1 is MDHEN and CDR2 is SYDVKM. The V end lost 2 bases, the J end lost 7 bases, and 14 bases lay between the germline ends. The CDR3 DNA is TGTGCCAGCAGTTTACAGGTAGGGGCGATTGAAGCTTTCTTT. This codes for CASSLQVGAIEAFF.

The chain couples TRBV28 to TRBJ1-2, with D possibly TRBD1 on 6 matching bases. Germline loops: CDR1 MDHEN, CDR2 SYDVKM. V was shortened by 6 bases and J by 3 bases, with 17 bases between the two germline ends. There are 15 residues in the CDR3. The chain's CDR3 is CASSPMGPGDYGYTF. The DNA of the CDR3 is TGTGCCAGCAGCCCGATGGGCCCAGGGGACTATGGCTACACCTTC.

The CDR3 sequence is CASSRSGNQPQHF. The CDR3 nucleotides read TGTGCCAGCAGTAGAAGCGGGAATCAGCCCCAGCATTTT. V is TRBV6-5 and J is TRBJ1-5; D not certain. With 5 bases removed from V and 4 bases from J, the gap between germline ends came to 9 bases. The CDR3 consists of 13 residues. Germline CDR1 is MNHEY and CDR2 is SVGAGI.

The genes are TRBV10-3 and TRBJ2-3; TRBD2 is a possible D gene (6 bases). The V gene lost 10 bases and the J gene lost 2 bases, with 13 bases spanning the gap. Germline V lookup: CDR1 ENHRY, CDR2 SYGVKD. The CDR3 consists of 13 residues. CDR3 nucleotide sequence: TGTGCCACGGGGGACCAGAACACAGATACGCAGTATTTT. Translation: CATGDQNTDTQYF.

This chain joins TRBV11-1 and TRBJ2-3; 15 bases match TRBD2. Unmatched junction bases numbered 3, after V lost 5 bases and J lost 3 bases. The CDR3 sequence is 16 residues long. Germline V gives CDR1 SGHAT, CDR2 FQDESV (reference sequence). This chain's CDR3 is CASSHGTSGGTDTQYF. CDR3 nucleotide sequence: TGTGCCAGCAGCCACGGGACTAGCGGGGGGACAGATACGCAGTATTTT.

The CDR3 nucleotides are TGTGCCAGCAGCCAAGATGGAGGAAACACTGAAGCTTTCTTT. Amino acids: CASSQDGGNTEAFF. The chain uses TRBV4-2 and TRBJ1-1; D not certain. Germline V CDR1 and CDR2: LGHNA, YNFKEQ. The CDR3 totals 14 residues. The V gene lost 0 bases and the J gene lost 2 bases, with 7 bases spanning the gap.

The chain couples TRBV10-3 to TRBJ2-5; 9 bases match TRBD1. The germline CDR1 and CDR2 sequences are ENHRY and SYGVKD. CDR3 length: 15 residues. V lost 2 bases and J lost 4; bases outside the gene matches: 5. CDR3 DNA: TGTGCCATCAGTGAGGTGGGACAGGGAACAGAGACCCAGTACTTC. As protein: CAISEVGQGTETQYF.

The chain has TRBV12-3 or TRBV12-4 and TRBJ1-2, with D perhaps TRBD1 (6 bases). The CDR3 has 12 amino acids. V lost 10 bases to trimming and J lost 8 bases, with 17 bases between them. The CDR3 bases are TGTGCCACCGGCCGGGGGGGGGCCGGCTACACCTTC. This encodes CATGRGGAGYTF.

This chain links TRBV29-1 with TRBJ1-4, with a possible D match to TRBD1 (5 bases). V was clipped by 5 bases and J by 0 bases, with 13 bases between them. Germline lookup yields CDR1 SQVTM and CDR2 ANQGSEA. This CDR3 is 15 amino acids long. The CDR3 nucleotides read TGCAGCGTTTATGGCAGGGATGCAACTAATGAAAAACTGTTTTTT. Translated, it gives CSVYGRDATNEKLFF.

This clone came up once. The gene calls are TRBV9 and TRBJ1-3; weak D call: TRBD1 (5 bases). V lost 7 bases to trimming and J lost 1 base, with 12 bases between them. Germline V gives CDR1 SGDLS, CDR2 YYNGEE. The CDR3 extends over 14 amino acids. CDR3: CASGQGPSGNTIYF. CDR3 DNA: TGTGCCAGCGGACAAGGACCGTCTGGAAACACCATATATTTT.

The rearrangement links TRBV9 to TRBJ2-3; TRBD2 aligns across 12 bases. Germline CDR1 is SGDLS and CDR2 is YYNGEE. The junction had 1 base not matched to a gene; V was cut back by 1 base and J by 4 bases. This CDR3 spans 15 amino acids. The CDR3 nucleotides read TGTGCCAGCAGCGTACTAGCGGGGGGGCCAGATACGCAGTATTTT. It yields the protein CASSVLAGGPDTQYF.

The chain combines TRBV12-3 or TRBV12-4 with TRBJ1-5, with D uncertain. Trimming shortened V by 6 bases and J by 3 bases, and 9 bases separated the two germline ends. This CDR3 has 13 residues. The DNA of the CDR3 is TGTGCCAGCAGGGGCAGTTTCAATCAGCCCCAGCATTTT. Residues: CASRGSFNQPQHF.

The chain's CDR3 is CASSNEAGISSYNEQFF. The CDR3 nucleotides read TGTGCCAGCAGCAACGAAGCAGGGATAAGCTCCTACAATGAGCAGTTCTTC. The rearrangement links TRBV11-2 to TRBJ2-1; tentatively, D is TRBD1 (5 bases). The ends were cut back, 5 bases at V and 0 bases at J, with 17 bases in the middle. This CDR3 has 17 residues. The germline V gene encodes CDR1 SGHAT and CDR2 FQNNGV.

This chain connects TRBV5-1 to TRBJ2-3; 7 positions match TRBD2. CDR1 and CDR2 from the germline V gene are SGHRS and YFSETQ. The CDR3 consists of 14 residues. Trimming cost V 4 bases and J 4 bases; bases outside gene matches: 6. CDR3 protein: CASSRLGGSDTQYF. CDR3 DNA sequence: TGCGCCAGCAGCCGCCTGGGGGGGTCAGATACGCAGTATTTT.

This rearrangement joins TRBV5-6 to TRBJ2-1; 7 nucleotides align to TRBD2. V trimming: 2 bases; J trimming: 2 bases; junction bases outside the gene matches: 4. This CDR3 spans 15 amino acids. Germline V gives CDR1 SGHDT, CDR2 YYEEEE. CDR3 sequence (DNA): TGTGCCAGCAGCTTCGGACTAGAGGCCTACAATGAGCAGTTCTTC. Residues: CASSFGLEAYNEQFF.

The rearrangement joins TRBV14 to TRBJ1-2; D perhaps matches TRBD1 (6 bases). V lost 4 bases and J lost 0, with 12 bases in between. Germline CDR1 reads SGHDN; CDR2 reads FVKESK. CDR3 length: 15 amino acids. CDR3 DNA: TGTGCCAGCAGCCGTCAACAGGGAGCTAACTATGGCTACACCTTC. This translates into CASSRQQGANYGYTF.

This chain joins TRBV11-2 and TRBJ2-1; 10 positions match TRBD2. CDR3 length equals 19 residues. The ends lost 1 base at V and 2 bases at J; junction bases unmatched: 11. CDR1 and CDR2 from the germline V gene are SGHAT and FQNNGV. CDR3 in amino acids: CASSLAPRIAGGPYNEQFF. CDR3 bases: TGTGCCAGCAGCTTAGCCCCTAGGATAGCGGGAGGCCCCTACAATGAGCAGTTCTTC.

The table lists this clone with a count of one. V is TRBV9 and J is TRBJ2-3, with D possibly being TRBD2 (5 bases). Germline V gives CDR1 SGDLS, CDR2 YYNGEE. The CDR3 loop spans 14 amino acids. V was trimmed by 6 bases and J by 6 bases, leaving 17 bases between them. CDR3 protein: CASTEDLARDTQYF. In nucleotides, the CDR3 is TGTGCCAGCACCGAGGACTTAGCGAGGGATACGCAGTATTTT.

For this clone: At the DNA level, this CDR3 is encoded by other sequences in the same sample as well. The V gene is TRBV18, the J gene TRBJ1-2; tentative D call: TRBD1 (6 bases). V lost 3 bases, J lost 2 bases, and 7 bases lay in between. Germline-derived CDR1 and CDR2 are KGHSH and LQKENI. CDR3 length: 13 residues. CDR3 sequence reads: CASSPTGNYGYTF. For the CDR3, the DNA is TGTGCCAGCTCACCGACAGGAAACTATGGCTACACCTTC. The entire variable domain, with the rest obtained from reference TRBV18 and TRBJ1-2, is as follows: NAGVMQNPRHLVRRRGQEARLRCSPMKGHSHVYWYRQLPEEGLKFMVYLQKENIIDESGMPKERFSAEFPKEGPSILRIQQVVRGDSAAYFCASSPTGNYGYTFGSGTRLTVV.

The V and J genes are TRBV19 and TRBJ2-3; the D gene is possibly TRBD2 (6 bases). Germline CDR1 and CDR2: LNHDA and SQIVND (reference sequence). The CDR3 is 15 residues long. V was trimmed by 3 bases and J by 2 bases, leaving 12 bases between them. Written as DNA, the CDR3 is TGTGCCAGTAGTATTGGCGGGGCTCACACAGATACGCAGTATTTT. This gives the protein CASSIGGAHTDTQYF.

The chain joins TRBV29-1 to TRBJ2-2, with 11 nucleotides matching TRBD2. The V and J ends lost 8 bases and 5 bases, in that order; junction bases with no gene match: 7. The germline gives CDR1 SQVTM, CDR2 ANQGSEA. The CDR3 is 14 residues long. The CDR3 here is CSPGLAVKTGELFF. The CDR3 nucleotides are TGCAGCCCGGGACTAGCGGTAAAAACCGGGGAGCTGTTTTTT.

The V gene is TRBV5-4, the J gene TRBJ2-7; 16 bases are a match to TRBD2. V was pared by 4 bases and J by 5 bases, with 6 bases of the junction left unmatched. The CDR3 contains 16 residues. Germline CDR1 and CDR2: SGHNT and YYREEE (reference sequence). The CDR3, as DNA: TGTGCCAGCAGCCAGGGGACTAGCGGGAGGGCCCACGAGCAGTACTTC. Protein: CASSQGTSGRAHEQYF. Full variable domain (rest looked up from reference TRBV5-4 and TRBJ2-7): ETGVTQSPTHLIKTRGQQVTLRCSSQSGHNTVSWYQQALGQGPQFIFQYYREEENGRGNFPPRFSGLQFPNYSSELNVNALELDDSALYLCASSQGTSGRAHEQYFGPGTRLTVT.

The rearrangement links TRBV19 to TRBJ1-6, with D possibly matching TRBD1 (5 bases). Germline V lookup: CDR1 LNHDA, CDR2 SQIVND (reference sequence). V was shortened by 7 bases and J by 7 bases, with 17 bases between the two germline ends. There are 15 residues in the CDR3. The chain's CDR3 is CASTLLDSENSPLHF. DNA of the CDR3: TGTGCCAGTACCCTCTTAGACAGCGAAAATTCACCCCTCCACTTT.

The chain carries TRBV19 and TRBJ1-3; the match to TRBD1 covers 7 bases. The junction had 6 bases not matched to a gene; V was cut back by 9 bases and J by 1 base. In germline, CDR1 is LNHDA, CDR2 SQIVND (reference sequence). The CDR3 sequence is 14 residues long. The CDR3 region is CASRDRRSGNTIYF. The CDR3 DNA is TGTGCCAGCCGGGACAGACGGTCTGGAAACACCATATATTTT.